This TCR beta chain was recorded in a study of ipilimumab plus nivolumab after autologous stem cell transplantation. Study context: Median doses per patient: 4 or 5 ipilimumab, about 8 nivolumab.

Libraries were prepared by immunoSEQ multiplex PCR; TCRdb keeps only in-frame clonotypes and omits some of them. The data contain about 940 clones, over 65% of them singletons. CDR1 and CDR2 (germline): MNHEY, SMNVEV (reference sequence). The J segment lost 5 bases and the V segment lost 1 base, leaving 13 bases of the junction unmatched. The CDR3 sequence is 17 residues long. Starting 14 to 28 days after autologous transplant, ipilimumab 1 mg/kg was given. Through week 26, nivolumab 3 mg/kg IV was given weeks 1, 4, 7, 10, then biweekly. The chain carries TRBV27 and TRBJ2-7; 8 bases map to TRBD1. The sample in question was PBMCs, obtained in a trial of ipilimumab plus nivolumab as post-transplant consolidation. The source is a male donor with primary mediastinal lymphoma. In DNA, the CDR3 is TGTGCCAGCAGTTTATTTTCCCCCCGCAGGGGGCTTGACGAGCAGTACTTC. As protein: CASSLFSPRRGLDEQYF.